This TCR beta chain was sequenced in a study of control samples from healthy donors and cancer patients. The germline gives CDR1 SGHNT, CDR2 YENEEA. V dropped 0 bases and J dropped 1; count of bases not matched to a gene: 2. The CDR3 is 15 amino acids. Clones were sequenced by immunoSEQ multiplex PCR, and TCRdb holds only the in-frame ones, with some missing. Among about 51,000 clones listed, about 80% were seen once. V usage is TRBV11-3 and J usage is TRBJ1-1; 7 positions agree with TRBD1. Sample: blood. This sequence originates from a man between 65 and 80 years old in good health. The CDR3 DNA sequence: TGTGCCAGCAGCTTAGAGACAGGGCGGAACACTGAAGCTTTCTTT. Its protein product is CASSLETGRNTEAFF.